Shown below are 31 T cell receptor beta chains from a single sample sequenced in a study of blood T cell repertoires in COVID-19. Profiled with immunoSEQ multiplex PCR; TCRdb holds only in-frame clones, not every one. The sample has 150,000 to 180,000 clones, about 79% seen once. Sequencing was carried out using peripheral blood. These receptors came from an older woman with acute or convalescent COVID-19.

Comments on this clone: One junction end disagrees with the germline gene, perhaps due to a read error. The chain joins TRBV28 to TRBJ1-2; tentatively, D is TRBD1 (5 bases). CDR1 is MDHEN, CDR2 SYDVKM, per germline. The CDR3 extends over 9 amino acids. CDR3 nucleotides: TGCGCGGGGGACTGGGGCTACACCTTC. It encodes CAGDWGYTF.

The chain combines TRBV30 with TRBJ2-5, with 8 bases aligning to TRBD2. CDR1 and CDR2 from the germline V gene are GTSNPN and SVGIG (reference sequence). V was clipped by 0 bases and J by 5 bases; unmatched bases: 8. The CDR3 has 15 residues. CDR3 nucleotides: TGTGCCTGGAGTGTAAATAGCGGGACGAGGGAGACCCAGTACTTC. The encoded protein is CAWSVNSGTRETQYF.

V usage is TRBV6-5 and J usage is TRBJ1-2, with TRBD1 as a possible D gene (5 bases). This CDR3 region has 15 residues. Germline V gene data show CDR1 as MNHEY and CDR2 as SVGAGI. With 2 bases removed from V and 8 bases from J, the gap between germline ends came to 18 bases. The CDR3 sequence is CASSYRQLSGGGYTF. The CDR3 coding sequence is TGTGCCAGCAGTTACCGACAGCTTTCGGGTGGAGGCTACACCTTC.

The chain joins TRBV19 to TRBJ1-2, with D possibly matching TRBD1 (5 bases). The CDR3 is 15 residues long. Trimming shortened V by 5 bases and J by 6 bases, and 19 bases separated the two germline ends. CDR1 LNHDA and CDR2 SQIVND come from the germline V gene (reference sequence). Here the CDR3 reads CASSLAVGRVHGYTF. The DNA of the CDR3 is TGTGCCAGTAGTCTTGCCGTGGGCAGGGTCCATGGCTACACCTTC.

This clone was detected only once. The chain has TRBV15 and TRBJ1-3, with TRBD1 as a possible D gene (5 bases). This CDR3 comprises 14 residues. CDR1 and CDR2 (germline): LNHNV, YYDKDF (reference sequence). V was shortened by 6 bases and J by 0 bases, with 9 bases between the two germline ends. The CDR3 reads CATSTGGSGNTIYF. CDR3 coding DNA: TGTGCCACCAGTACCGGGGGCTCTGGAAACACCATATATTTT.

The chain couples TRBV9 to TRBJ1-2; 7 nucleotides align to TRBD1. Germline V CDR1 and CDR2: SGDLS, YYNGEE. The CDR3 runs 14 residues. After removal of 3 bases from V and 6 bases from J, the junction contained 8 bases not matched to a gene. In nucleotides, the CDR3 is TGTGCCAGCAGCGCCCGGACAGGAATACATGGCTACACCTTC. This translates into CASSARTGIHGYTF.

The gene calls are TRBV7-9 and TRBJ2-7, with TRBD2 identical over 9 bases. V lost 5 bases and J lost 2; bases outside the gene matches: 7. Per germline, CDR1 SEHNR and CDR2 FQNEAQ (reference sequence). The CDR3 contains 15 residues. The CDR3 DNA sequence: TGTGCCAGCAGCCCCAGCGGGGGGCCTGCCTACGAGCAGTACTTC. Translated: CASSPSGGPAYEQYF.

This clone was picked up a small number of times. V is TRBV12-3 or TRBV12-4 and J is TRBJ1-2; D is perhaps TRBD1 (6 bases). This CDR3 region has 13 residues. V lost 5 bases and J lost 4, with 11 bases in between. The CDR3 loop reads CASSIQGPYGYTF. The CDR3, as DNA: TGTGCCAGCAGTATCCAGGGGCCCTATGGCTACACCTTC.

The rearrangement uses TRBV28 and TRBJ1-4, with a weak D call TRBD1 (5 bases). CDR1 and CDR2 from the germline V gene are MDHEN and SYDVKM. The CDR3 totals 13 residues. Trimming left V 3 bases short and J 8 bases short, with 10 bases between. CDR3 sequence (DNA): TGTGCCAGCAGTTTCGGGGCGGGAGAAAAACTGTTTTTT. Protein: CASSFGAGEKLFF.

The chain employs TRBV11-2 and TRBJ1-1; D gene unclear. With 0 bases removed from V and 4 bases from J, the gap between germline ends came to 6 bases. CDR3 length: 13 amino acids. The germline V gene has CDR1 SGHAT and CDR2 FQNNGV. This chain's CDR3 is CASSLDTATEAFF. As DNA, the CDR3 is TGTGCCAGCAGCTTAGACACAGCCACTGAAGCTTTCTTT.

This sequence joins TRBV6-5 and TRBJ2-1; possible D gene TRBD1, 6 bases. V was trimmed by 5 bases and J by 5 bases, leaving 13 bases between them. The length of the CDR3 is 14 residues. Per the germline V gene, CDR1 is MNHEY and CDR2 is SVGAGI. The CDR3 bases are TGTGCCAGCAGTCTCGACAGGTTTGACAATGAGCAGTTCTTC. Amino acids: CASSLDRFDNEQFF.

The chain employs TRBV19 and TRBJ2-3; 8 bases map to TRBD1. Germline CDR1 reads LNHDA; CDR2 reads SQIVND (reference sequence). This CDR3 is built from 17 residues. The ends lost 3 bases at V and 8 bases at J; junction bases unmatched: 16. The CDR3 sequence is CASSIKRTGSPHGTQYF. As DNA, the CDR3 is TGTGCCAGTAGTATCAAAAGGACAGGGAGCCCTCACGGTACGCAGTATTTT.

This chain connects TRBV5-4 to TRBJ1-1, with D maybe TRBD1 (6 bases). Germline lookup yields CDR1 SGHNT and CDR2 YYREEE (reference sequence). With 3 bases removed from V and 8 bases from J, the gap between germline ends came to 20 bases. The CDR3 runs 15 residues. CDR3 protein: CASSSGGGAPKEAFF. The CDR3, as DNA: TGTGCCAGCAGCTCGGGGGGCGGGGCCCCCAAAGAAGCTTTCTTT.

The chain carries TRBV4-1 and TRBJ2-5; 11 bases agree with TRBD2. V was pared by 0 bases and J by 2 bases, with 2 bases of the junction left unmatched. The CDR3 is 16 residues long. Germline values: CDR1 MGHRA, CDR2 YSYEKL. The DNA of the CDR3 is TGCGCCAGCAGCCAAGATCTAGCGGGGGGTCAAGAGACCCAGTACTTC. It is translated as CASSQDLAGGQETQYF.

The chain uses TRBV11-2 and TRBJ1-3, with D unclear. The germline V and J ends were trimmed by 3 bases and 0 bases, with 6 bases remaining between them. The V gene's germline CDR1 is SGHAT and CDR2 FQNNGV. The CDR3 covers 14 residues. The CDR3 loop reads CASSLAGSGNTIYF. The CDR3 DNA reads TGTGCCAGCAGCTTGGCAGGCTCTGGAAACACCATATATTTT.

Notes on this clone: Other DNA sequences within the sample encode an identical CDR3. The chain couples TRBV3-1 (or the pseudogene TRBV3-2) to TRBJ1-6; possibly TRBD1 for D (5 bases). The CDR3 consists of 13 residues. Germline loops: CDR1 LGHDT, CDR2 YNNKEL (reference sequence). Trimming removed 0 bases at V and 9 bases at J, with 6 bases between. CDR3 amino acids: CASSQDRGSPLHF. The CDR3 coding sequence is TGTGCCAGCAGCCAAGATAGGGGTTCACCCCTCCACTTT.

J is TRBJ1-1 and V is TRBV28, with D hard to call. CDR1 and CDR2 (germline): MDHEN, SYDVKM. The CDR3 runs to 16 residues. V was cut by 3 bases and J by 1 base, with 15 bases left in between. The CDR3 sequence: CASSLPAGASNTEAFF. CDR3 DNA: TGTGCCAGCAGTTTGCCCGCGGGAGCCTCGAACACTGAAGCTTTCTTT.

The V call is TRBV6-5, the J call TRBJ2-1; no definite D call. Germline V gene data show CDR1 as MNHEY and CDR2 as SVGAGI. Between the trimmed V and J ends, which lost 6 bases and 4 bases, there was a span of 10 bases. The CDR3 runs to 13 residues. CDR3 bases: TGTGCCAGCAGCGCACAGAAATACAATGAGCAGTTCTTC. Amino acid sequence: CASSAQKYNEQFF.

This chain uses TRBV20-1 with TRBJ1-2; the D gene is possibly TRBD1 (6 bases). The germline CDR1 and CDR2 sequences are DFQATT and SNEGSKA (reference sequence). V shed 3 bases and J shed 11 bases, with 10 bases lying between them. The CDR3 spans 10 residues. The CDR3 spells CSASWQGYTF. Written as DNA, the CDR3 is TGCAGTGCTAGTTGGCAGGGGTACACCTTC.

This clone was picked up one time. V usage is TRBV4-1 and J usage is TRBJ2-5, with 9 bases lining up with TRBD1. CDR1 and CDR2 from the germline V gene are MGHRA and YSYEKL. The CDR3 loop spans 15 amino acids. V trimming: 7 bases; J trimming: 5 bases; junction bases outside the gene matches: 11. CDR3 nucleotides: TGCGCCAGCAAAAGGGGGGACAGGGATGGGGAGACCCAGTACTTC. It specifies CASKRGDRDGETQYF.

The rearrangement joins TRBV30 to TRBJ2-2; D uncertain. V was shortened by 4 bases and J by 2 bases, with 11 bases between the two germline ends. The CDR3 has 14 residues. Germline V gives CDR1 GTSNPN, CDR2 SVGIG (reference sequence). The CDR3 DNA follows: TGTGCCTGGAAGTTATACAGTAACACCGGGGAGCTGTTTTTT. Amino acids: CAWKLYSNTGELFF.

This clone has a single count. This sample includes further DNA sequences coding for the same CDR3. The chain uses TRBV18 and TRBJ2-5, with 9 positions matching TRBD1. In germline, CDR1 is KGHSH, CDR2 LQKENI. The V gene end was trimmed by 0 bases and the J gene end by 5 bases; junction bases not matched to a gene: 7. CDR3 length: 16 amino acids. CDR3: CASSPPGTGRGETQYF. CDR3 bases: TGTGCCAGCTCACCACCTGGGACAGGGAGAGGGGAGACCCAGTACTTC.

This clone appeared once. The V gene is TRBV9, the J gene TRBJ2-2; 9 bases line up with TRBD2. Per the germline V gene, CDR1 is SGDLS and CDR2 is YYNGEE. This CDR3 is built from 15 residues. Trimming removed 7 bases from V and 2 bases from J; junction bases left unmatched: 6. The CDR3 loop is CASGLAGSNTGELFF. In DNA form, the CDR3 reads TGTGCCAGCGGCCTAGCGGGGTCTAACACCGGGGAGCTGTTTTTT.

The chain joins TRBV14 to TRBJ1-2; the match to TRBD1 covers 9 bases. Per germline, CDR1 SGHDN and CDR2 FVKESK. Trimming cost V 4 bases and J 6 bases; bases outside gene matches: 3. This CDR3 comprises 13 residues. The CDR3 DNA reads as TGTGCCAGCAGCCCACGGACAGGGGATGGCTACACCTTC. The encoded protein is CASSPRTGDGYTF.

This clone was seen repeatedly, ten times or more. CDR3 residues: CASSTSTYEQYF. CDR3 in DNA: TGTGCCAGCTCCACCTCCACATACGAGCAGTACTTC. The chain recombines TRBV3-1 (or the pseudogene TRBV3-2) with TRBJ2-7; D not certain. Germline V gene data show CDR1 as LGHDT and CDR2 as YNNKEL (reference sequence). Trimming left V 8 bases short and J 4 bases short, with 12 bases between. The CDR3 loop spans 12 amino acids.

The V call is TRBV9, the J call TRBJ2-2; D is unclear. Trimming left V 0 bases short and J 4 bases short, with 10 bases between. The CDR3 totals 15 residues. Germline values: CDR1 SGDLS, CDR2 YYNGEE. Written as DNA, the CDR3 is TGTGCCAGCAGCGTAGACTTAATTAGCACCGGGGAGCTGTTTTTT. Amino acid sequence: CASSVDLISTGELFF.

This clone was observed a handful of times. V gene TRBV30 combines with J gene TRBJ1-5; D gene uncertain. CDR1 GTSNPN and CDR2 SVGIG come from the germline V gene (reference sequence). The ends were cut back, 1 base at V and 0 bases at J, with 7 bases in the middle. This CDR3 has 14 residues. CDR3 coding DNA: TGTGCCTGGAGTGGTTTTCTTAGCAATCAGCCCCAGCATTTT. It encodes CAWSGFLSNQPQHF. The whole variable domain, remainder taken from reference TRBV30 and TRBJ1-5, is SQTIHQWPATLVQPVGSPLSLECTVEGTSNPNLYWYRQAAGRGLQLLFYSVGIGQISSEVPQNLSASRPQDRQFILSSKKLLLSDSGFYLCAWSGFLSNQPQHFGDGTRLSIL.

This clone was recorded only once. V gene TRBV28 combines with J gene TRBJ1-5, with D uncertain. V lost 6 bases and J lost 3, with 9 bases in between. The CDR3 is 13 amino acids. Germline loops: CDR1 MDHEN, CDR2 SYDVKM. In nucleotides, the CDR3 is TGTGCCAGCAGGAGCGCCACCAATCAGCCCCAGCATTTT. Translation: CASRSATNQPQHF.

The chain links TRBV7-9 to TRBJ1-3; D is undetermined. Trimming stripped 3 bases from V and 3 bases from J, with 12 bases between. This CDR3 has 15 residues. Germline CDR1 and CDR2: SEHNR and FQNEAQ (reference sequence). This chain's CDR3 is CASSFPGVRGNTIYF. The CDR3 DNA is TGTGCCAGCAGCTTCCCCGGGGTACGTGGAAACACCATATATTTT.

The V and J genes are TRBV2 and TRBJ2-1, with 7 bases matching TRBD1. Germline V CDR1 and CDR2: SNHLY, FYNNEI. CDR3 length: 16 residues. V dropped 5 bases and J dropped 0; count of bases not matched to a gene: 7. Here the CDR3 DNA reads TGTGCCAGCAGTAAAAGGGGGCTAAGCTCCTACAATGAGCAGTTCTTC. It codes for CASSKRGLSSYNEQFF. The entire variable domain, with the rest obtained from reference TRBV2 and TRBJ2-1, is as follows: EPEVTQTPSHQVTQMGQEVILRCVPISNHLYFYWYRQILGQKVEFLVSFYNNEISEKSEIFDDQFSVERPDGSNFTLKIRSTKLEDSAMYFCASSKRGLSSYNEQFFGPGTRLTVL.

This clone appeared once. The rearrangement joins TRBV2 to TRBJ1-6, with TRBD1 identical over 7 bases. Germline values: CDR1 SNHLY, CDR2 FYNNEI. The CDR3 consists of 14 residues. Losses at the gene ends were 3 bases for V and 12 bases for J; bases not matched to a gene: 8. CDR3 sequence (DNA): TGTGCCAGCAGTGACCCCTACAGGGGCGAACCCCTCCACTTT. This translates into CASSDPYRGEPLHF.